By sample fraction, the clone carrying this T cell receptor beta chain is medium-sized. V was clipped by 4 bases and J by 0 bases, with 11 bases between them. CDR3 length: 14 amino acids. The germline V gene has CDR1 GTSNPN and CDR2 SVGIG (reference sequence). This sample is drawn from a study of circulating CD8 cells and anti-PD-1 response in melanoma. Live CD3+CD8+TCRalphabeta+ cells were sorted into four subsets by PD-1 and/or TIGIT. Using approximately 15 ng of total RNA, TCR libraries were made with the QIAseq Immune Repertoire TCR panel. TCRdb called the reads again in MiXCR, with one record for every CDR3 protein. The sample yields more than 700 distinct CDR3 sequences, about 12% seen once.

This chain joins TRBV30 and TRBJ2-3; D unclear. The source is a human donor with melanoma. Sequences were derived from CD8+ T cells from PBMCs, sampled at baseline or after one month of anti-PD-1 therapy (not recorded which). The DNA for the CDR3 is TGTGCCTGGATGCTGACACAGAGCACAGATACGCAGTATTTT. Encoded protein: CAWMLTQSTDTQYF.